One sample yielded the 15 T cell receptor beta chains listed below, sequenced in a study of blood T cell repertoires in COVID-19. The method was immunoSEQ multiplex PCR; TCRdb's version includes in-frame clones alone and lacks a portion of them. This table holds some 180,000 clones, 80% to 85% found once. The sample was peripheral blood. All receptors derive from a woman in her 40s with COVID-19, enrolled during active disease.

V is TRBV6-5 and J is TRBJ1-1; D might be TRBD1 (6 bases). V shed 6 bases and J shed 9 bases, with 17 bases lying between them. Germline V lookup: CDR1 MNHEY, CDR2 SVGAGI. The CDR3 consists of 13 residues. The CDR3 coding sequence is TGTGCCAGCAGGCCATCGGGGGGCGGGAAAGCTTTCTTT. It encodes CASRPSGGGKAFF.

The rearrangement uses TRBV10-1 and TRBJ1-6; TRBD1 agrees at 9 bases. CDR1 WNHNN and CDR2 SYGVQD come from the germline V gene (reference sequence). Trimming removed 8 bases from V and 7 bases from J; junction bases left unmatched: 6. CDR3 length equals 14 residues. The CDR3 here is CASGGDRENSPLHF. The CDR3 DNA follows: TGCGCCAGCGGAGGGGACAGGGAAAATTCACCCCTCCACTTT.

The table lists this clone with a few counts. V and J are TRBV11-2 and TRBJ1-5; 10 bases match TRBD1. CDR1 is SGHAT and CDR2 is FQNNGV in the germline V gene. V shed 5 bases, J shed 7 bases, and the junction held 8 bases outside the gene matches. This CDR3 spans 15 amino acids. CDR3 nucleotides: TGTGCCAGCAGCAAAGGGACAGGGGCGGACCAGCCCCAGCATTTT. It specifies CASSKGTGADQPQHF.

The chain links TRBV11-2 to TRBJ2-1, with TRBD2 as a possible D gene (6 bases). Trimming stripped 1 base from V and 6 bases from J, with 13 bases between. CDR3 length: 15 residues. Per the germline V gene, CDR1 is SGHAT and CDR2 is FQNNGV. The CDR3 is CASSLGGGDFNEQFF. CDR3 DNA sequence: TGTGCCAGCAGCTTAGGGGGCGGGGACTTCAATGAGCAGTTCTTC.

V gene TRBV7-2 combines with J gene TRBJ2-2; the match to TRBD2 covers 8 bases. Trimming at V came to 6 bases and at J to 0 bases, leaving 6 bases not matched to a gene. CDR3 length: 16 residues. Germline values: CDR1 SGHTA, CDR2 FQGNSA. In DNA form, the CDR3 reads TGTGCCAGCAGTCCTGATAGCGGGACGAACACCGGGGAGCTGTTTTTT. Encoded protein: CASSPDSGTNTGELFF.

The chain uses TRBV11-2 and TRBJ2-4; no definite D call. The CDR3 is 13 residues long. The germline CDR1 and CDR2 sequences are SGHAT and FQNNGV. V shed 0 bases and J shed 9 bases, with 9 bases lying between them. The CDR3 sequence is CASSLDRQSIQYF. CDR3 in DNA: TGTGCCAGCAGCTTAGATCGCCAGTCCATTCAGTACTTC.

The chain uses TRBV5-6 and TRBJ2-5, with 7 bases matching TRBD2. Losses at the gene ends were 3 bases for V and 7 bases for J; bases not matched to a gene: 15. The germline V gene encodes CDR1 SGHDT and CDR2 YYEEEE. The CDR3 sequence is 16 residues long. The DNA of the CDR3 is TGTGCCAGCAGCTCCATGCGACTAGCAGGCCGGGTGACCCAGTACTTC. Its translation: CASSSMRLAGRVTQYF.

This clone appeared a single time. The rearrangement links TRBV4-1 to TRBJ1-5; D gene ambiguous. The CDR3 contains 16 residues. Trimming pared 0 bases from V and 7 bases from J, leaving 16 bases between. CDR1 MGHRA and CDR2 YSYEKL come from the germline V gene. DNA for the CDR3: TGCGCCAGCAGCCAAGACCAAGGGAGGACCAGGCAGCCCCAGCATTTT. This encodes CASSQDQGRTRQPQHF.

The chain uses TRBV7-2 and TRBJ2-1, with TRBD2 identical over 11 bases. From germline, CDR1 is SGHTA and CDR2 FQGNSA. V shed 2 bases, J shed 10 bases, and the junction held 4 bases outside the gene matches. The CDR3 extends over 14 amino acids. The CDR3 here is CASSLYSGRDEQFF. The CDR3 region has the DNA TGTGCCAGCAGCTTATATAGCGGGAGGGACGAGCAGTTCTTC.

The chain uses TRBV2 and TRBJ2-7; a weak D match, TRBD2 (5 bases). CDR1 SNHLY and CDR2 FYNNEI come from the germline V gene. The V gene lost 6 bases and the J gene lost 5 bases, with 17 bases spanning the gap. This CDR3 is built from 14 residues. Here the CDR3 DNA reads TGTGCCAGCAGGGGTAGGACTTCCCGGGACGAGCAGTACTTC. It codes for CASRGRTSRDEQYF.

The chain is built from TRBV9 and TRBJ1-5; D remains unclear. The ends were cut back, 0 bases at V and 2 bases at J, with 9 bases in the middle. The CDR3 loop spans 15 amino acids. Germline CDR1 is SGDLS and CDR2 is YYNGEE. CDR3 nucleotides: TGTGCCAGCAGCGTAGGCGGTTCCCGCAATCAGCCCCAGCATTTT. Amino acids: CASSVGGSRNQPQHF.

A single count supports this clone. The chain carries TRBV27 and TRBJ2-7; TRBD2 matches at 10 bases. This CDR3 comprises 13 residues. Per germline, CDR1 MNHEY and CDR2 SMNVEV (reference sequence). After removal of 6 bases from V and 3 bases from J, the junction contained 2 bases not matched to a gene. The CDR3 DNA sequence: TGTGCCAGCAGGGGACTAGCGAACTACGAGCAGTACTTC. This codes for CASRGLANYEQYF.

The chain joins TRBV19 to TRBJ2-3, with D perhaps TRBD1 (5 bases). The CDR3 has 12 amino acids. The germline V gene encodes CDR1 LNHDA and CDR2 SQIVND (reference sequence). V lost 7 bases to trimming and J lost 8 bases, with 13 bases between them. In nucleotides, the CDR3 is TGTGCCAGTACGACGTGGCAGGGTACGCAGTATTTT. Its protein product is CASTTWQGTQYF.

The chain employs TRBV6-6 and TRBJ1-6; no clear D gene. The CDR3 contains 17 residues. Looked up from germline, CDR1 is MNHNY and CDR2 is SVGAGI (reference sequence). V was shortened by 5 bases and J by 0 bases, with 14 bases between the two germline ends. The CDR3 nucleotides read TGTGCCAGCAGTCGGACGGCCCTAGGCTCCTATAATTCACCCCTCCACTTT. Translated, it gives CASSRTALGSYNSPLHF.

CDR3 coding DNA: TGCGCCAGCAGCTTGGAGTCGAGGGCGCCCGTCACCGGGGAGCTGTTTTTT. Its protein is CASSLESRAPVTGELFF. The chain employs TRBV5-1 and TRBJ2-2; weak D call: TRBD2 (5 bases). The V and J ends lost 0 bases and 4 bases respectively, with 16 bases between them. CDR1 and CDR2 (germline): SGHRS, YFSETQ. The length of the CDR3 is 17 residues.